The source of this T cell receptor (beta chain) is a study of cytomegalovirus exposure and HLA in healthy donors. Study results and limitations: Researchers reported in a later analysis that a missense DCLRE1C variant was tied to TCR beta V- and J-gene trimming. Rare TCR sequences predominated, though certain public TCRs were found in many donors. Common viral pathogens were later found to be apparently linked to several of the most significant clusters.

PCR used 60 Vbeta primers and 13 Jbeta primers. The repertoire was sequenced with immunoSEQ multiplex PCR; TCRdb's copy has only in-frame clones and lacks some. The sample holds some 130,000 clones, approximately 82% seen once. Concerning this clone: Its antigen is as yet unknown.

This CDR3 is built from 13 residues. Trimming removed 4 bases at V and 4 bases at J, with 13 bases between. CDR1 and CDR2 from the germline V gene are SQVTM and ANQGSEA. This chain connects TRBV29-1 to TRBJ1-1; the D is unclear. The TCR was taken from a female donor in good health and CMV-seronegative. The source material was PBMCs. The CDR3 nucleotides are TGCAGCGTTGTGCGGGGATTGGGCACTGAAGCTTTCTTT. It translates to CSVVRGLGTEAFF.